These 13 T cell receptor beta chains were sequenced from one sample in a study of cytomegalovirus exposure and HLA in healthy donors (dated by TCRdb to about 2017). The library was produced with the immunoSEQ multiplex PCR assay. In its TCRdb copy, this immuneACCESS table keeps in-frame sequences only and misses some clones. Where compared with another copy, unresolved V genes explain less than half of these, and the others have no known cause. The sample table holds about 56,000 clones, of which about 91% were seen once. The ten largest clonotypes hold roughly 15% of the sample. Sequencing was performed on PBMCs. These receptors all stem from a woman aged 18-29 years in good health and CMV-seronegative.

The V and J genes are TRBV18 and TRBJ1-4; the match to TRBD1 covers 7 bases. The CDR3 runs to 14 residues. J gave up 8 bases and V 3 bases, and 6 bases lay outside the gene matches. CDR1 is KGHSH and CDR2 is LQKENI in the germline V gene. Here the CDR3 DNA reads TGTGCCAGCTCACCGACAGGGATCGGGGAAAAACTGTTTTTT. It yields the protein CASSPTGIGEKLFF.

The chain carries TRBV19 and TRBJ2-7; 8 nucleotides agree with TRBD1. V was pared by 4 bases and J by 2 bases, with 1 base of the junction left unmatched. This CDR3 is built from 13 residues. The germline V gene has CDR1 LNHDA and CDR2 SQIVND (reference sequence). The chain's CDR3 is CASSRTGTYEQYF. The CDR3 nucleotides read TGTGCCAGTAGTAGGACAGGGACCTACGAGCAGTACTTC. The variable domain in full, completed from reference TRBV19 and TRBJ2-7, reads DGGITQSPKYLFRKEGQNVTLSCEQNLNHDAMYWYRQDPGQGLRLIYYSQIVNDFQKGDIAEGYSVSREKKESFPLTVTSAQKNPTAFYLCASSRTGTYEQYFGPGTRLTVT.

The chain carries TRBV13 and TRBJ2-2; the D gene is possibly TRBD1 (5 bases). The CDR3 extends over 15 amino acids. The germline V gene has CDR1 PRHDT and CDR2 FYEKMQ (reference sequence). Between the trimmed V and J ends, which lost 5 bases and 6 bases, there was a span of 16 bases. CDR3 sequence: CASSPTRTPPGELFF. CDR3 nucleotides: TGTGCCAGCAGCCCTACCCGGACACCCCCCGGGGAGCTGTTTTTT.

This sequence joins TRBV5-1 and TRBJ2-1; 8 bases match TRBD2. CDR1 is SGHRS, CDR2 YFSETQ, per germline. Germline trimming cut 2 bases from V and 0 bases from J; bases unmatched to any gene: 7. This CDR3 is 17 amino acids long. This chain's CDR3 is CASSLGSGDSSYNEQFF. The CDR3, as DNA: TGCGCCAGCAGCTTAGGTAGCGGGGATAGCTCCTACAATGAGCAGTTCTTC.

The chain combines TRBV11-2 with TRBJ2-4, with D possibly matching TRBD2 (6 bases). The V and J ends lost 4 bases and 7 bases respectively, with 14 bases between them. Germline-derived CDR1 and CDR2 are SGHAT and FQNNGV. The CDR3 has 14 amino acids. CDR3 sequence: CASSSGGALNIQYF. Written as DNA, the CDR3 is TGTGCCAGCAGCTCGGGCGGGGCCTTGAACATTCAGTACTTC.

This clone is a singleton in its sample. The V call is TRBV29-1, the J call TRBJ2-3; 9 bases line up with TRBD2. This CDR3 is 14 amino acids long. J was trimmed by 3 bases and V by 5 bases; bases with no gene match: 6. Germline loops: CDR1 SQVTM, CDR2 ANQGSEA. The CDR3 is CSVTNSGSTDTQYF. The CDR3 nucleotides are TGCAGCGTTACGAATAGCGGGAGTACAGATACGCAGTATTTT.

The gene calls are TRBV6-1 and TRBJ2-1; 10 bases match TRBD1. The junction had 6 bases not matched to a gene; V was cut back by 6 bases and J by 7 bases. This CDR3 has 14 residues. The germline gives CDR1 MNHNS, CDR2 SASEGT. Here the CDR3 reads CASSLGDRGNEQFF. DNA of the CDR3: TGTGCCAGCAGCCTAGGGGACAGGGGAAATGAGCAGTTCTTC.

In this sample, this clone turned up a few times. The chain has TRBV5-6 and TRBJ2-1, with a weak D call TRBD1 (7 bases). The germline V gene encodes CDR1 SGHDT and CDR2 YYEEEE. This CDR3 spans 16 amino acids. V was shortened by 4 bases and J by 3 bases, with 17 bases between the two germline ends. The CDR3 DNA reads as TGTGCCAGCAGCCGGAGGGACGGGACAGACTACAATGAGCAGTTCTTC. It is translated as CASSRRDGTDYNEQFF.

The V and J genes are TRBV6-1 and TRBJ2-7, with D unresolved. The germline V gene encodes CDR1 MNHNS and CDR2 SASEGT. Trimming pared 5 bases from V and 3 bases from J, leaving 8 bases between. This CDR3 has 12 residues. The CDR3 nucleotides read TGTGCCAGCAGTTTGTTCTTCTACGAGCAGTACTTC. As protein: CASSLFFYEQYF.

This CDR3 reads CASTPRGRGYNEQFF. The CDR3 nucleotides read TGTGCCAGCACCCCCAGGGGGCGAGGCTACAATGAGCAGTTCTTC. J is TRBJ2-1 and V is TRBV25-1; 8 nucleotides agree with TRBD1. Trimming took 7 bases from V and 3 from J; bases not matched to a gene: 8. This CDR3 has 15 residues. The germline gives CDR1 MGHDK, CDR2 SYGVNS.

CDR3 region: CASSGPSRDRGENEQFF. CDR3 nucleotides: TGTGCCAGCAGCGGACCCAGCCGGGACAGGGGAGAAAATGAGCAGTTCTTC. The rearrangement joins TRBV9 to TRBJ2-1, with 10 positions matching TRBD1. The CDR3 consists of 17 residues. Germline V lookup: CDR1 SGDLS, CDR2 YYNGEE. Trimming at V came to 3 bases and at J to 7 bases, leaving 13 bases not matched to a gene.

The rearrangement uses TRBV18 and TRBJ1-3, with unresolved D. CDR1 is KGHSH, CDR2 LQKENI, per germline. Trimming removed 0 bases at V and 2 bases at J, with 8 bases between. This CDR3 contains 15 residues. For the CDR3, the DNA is TGTGCCAGCTCACCACCGTCGGCGGCTGGAAACACCATATATTTT. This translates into CASSPPSAAGNTIYF.

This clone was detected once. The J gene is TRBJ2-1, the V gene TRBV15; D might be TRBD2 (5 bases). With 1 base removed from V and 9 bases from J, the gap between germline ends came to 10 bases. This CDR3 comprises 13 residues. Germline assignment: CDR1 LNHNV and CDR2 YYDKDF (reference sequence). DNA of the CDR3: TGTGCCACCAGCAGAGGGAGGTGGGGTGAGCAGTTCTTC. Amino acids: CATSRGRWGEQFF.